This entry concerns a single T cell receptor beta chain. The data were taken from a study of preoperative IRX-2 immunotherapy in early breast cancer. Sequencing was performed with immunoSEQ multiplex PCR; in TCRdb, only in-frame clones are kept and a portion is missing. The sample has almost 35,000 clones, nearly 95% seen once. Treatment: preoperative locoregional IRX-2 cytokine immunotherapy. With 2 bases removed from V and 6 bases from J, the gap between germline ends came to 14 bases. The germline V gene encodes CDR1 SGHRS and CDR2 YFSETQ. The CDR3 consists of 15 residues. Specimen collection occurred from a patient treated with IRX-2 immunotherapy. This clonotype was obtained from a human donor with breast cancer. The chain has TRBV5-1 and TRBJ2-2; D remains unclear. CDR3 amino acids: CASSFTGPPSGELFF. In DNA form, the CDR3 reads TGCGCCAGCAGCTTTACGGGTCCCCCGTCCGGGGAGCTGTTTTTT.